This record covers a single T cell receptor beta chain. Authors' methods: Amplification of reference gene primers was used by the study to estimate nucleated cell counts. The protocol was immunoSEQ multiplex PCR, while the TCRdb copy is restricted to in-frame clones and leaves out a portion. V and J calls and clone size are given by that table; D and trimming were obtained from the DNA. The data hold 99,000 or so clones, with about 75% observed a single time. These data originate in a study of blood T cell repertoires in COVID-19. Across the study: Samples of COVID-19 (acute and convalescent) were obtained from the United States, Italy and Spain. PBMCs, B-cell-depleted T cells, or T cells provided the cDNA or gDNA that made up the material.

CDR3 length equals 18 residues. CDR1 and CDR2 (germline): LNHNV, YYDKDF (reference sequence). V gave up 0 bases and J gave up 5 bases, with 20 bases separating them. V is TRBV15 and J is TRBJ2-1, with D possibly TRBD1 on 6 matching bases. This TCR derives from a woman aged 70-85 years with acute or convalescent COVID-19. The sequencing input was peripheral blood. The CDR3 here is CATSRDQLTGSINNEQFF. CDR3 sequence (DNA): TGTGCCACCAGCAGAGATCAATTAACAGGGAGCATTAACAATGAGCAGTTCTTC.